The sequence of this T cell receptor (beta chain) was determined in a study of beta chain features in type 1 diabetes. The study, taken as a whole, reports: Junctions at VDJ sites from type 1 diabetes patients had fewer insertions and more deletions.

This clone was detected only a few times. Its specificity is unknown. Reverse transcription of all isolated RNA meant that expressed TCRB transcripts were sequenced. About 3.6 million reads on average were seen across naive, central memory and regulatory T cell samples. The assay was immunoSEQ multiplex PCR, and TCRdb's table has in-frame clones only and misses some. The sample shows 900,000 or so clones, roughly a sixth of them seen only once. The CDR3 consists of 15 residues. Germline-derived CDR1 and CDR2 are MNHEY and SMNVEV (reference sequence). Trimming cost V 6 bases and J 0 bases, with 12 bases left between them.

The chain links TRBV27 to TRBJ2-1; no definite D call. The source is a woman in her late teens or twenties in good health. Sequenced material: naive CD4+ T cells from blood. The CDR3 DNA sequence: TGTGCCAGCAGATATACCGGAAGCTCCTACAATGAGCAGTTCTTC. Protein product: CASRYTGSSYNEQFF.